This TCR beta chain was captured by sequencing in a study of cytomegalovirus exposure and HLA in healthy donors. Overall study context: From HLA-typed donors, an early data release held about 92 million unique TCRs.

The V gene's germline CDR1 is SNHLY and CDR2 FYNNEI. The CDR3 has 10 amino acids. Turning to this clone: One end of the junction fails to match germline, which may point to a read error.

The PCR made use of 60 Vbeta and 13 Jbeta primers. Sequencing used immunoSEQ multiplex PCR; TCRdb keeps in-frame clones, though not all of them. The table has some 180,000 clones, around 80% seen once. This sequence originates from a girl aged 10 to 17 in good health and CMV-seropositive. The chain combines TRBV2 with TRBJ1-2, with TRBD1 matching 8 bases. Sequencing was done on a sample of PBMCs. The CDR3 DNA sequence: TGTGCCAAGGACAGGGAAGACTCCCCCTTC. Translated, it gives CAKDREDSPF.